This record looks at one TCR beta chain sequence and its context. Profiling relied on immunoSEQ multiplex PCR, and the TCRdb table lists in-frame clones only, not all of them. This table has 14,000 to 15,000 clones, around 69% appearing once. The data belong to a study of immune cell composition in non-small cell lung cancer. Germline loops: CDR1 MNHEY, CDR2 SVGAGI. The CDR3 is 13 residues long. Losses at the gene ends were 2 bases for V and 10 bases for J; bases not matched to a gene: 7. V and J are TRBV6-5 and TRBJ1-1; 7 nucleotides agree with TRBD1. This receptor was obtained from a human donor with non-small cell lung cancer. The sequenced sample was lung tumor tissue. The CDR3 bases are TGTGCCAGCAGTTACGGACGACAGGGTGGAGCTTTCTTT. It codes for CASSYGRQGGAFF.